This TCR beta chain was captured in a study of blood T cell repertoires in COVID-19 (dated by TCRdb to 2020 to 2022). For the study in its entirety: Samples from collaborators originated in the United States, Italy and Spain and spanned both the acute and convalescent phases of COVID-19. Sample metadata almost always included a de-identified subject ID, COVID-19 status, age in years and sex. The material from the prospective study consisted of cDNA or gDNA derived from T cells, B-cell-depleted T cells, or PBMCs. Samples were obtained from the ongoing ImmuneRACE study (first 160 participants) and from 1,254 subjects provided by 6 global collaborators. Deeply sampled blood TCRbeta repertoires from subjects exposed to, actively infected with, or recovered from COVID-19 were included in the dataset. Where available, HLA class I and class II types were obtained from metadata supplied by the sample provider rather than from assay-based typing. The repertoires were made available in a free public database intended to serve as a resource for research on the immune response to SARS-CoV-2. Study-level results and caveats: The amount of clinical and demographic metadata varied by source and participant and was provided uncurated.

With regard to this clone: What this receptor recognizes is not known. No much larger clone exists at a distance of one base, and base qualities are not known.

One collaborating source in Seattle enrolled patients during active infection and followed them longitudinally through the course of disease. Whole blood was collected in K2EDTA tubes by collaborating institutions according to the institutions' own protocols. For TCRbeta analysis, collaborators shipped samples as frozen whole blood, isolated PBMCs, or DNA extracted from either of those sample types. TCRbeta CDR3 regions were amplified from genomic DNA using the immunoSEQ Assay, a bias-controlled multiplex PCR. Per the source publication's procedure: Nucleated cell counts per sample were estimated from amplification of reference gene primers within the assay. To quantify the absolute abundance of each unique TCRbeta CDR3 rearrangement, sequence reads were collapsed and filtered. For each sample, productive Simpson clonality was calculated by taking the square root of Simpson's diversity index across productive rearrangements. Imported from immuneACCESS, the table was reduced by TCRdb to in-frame sequences with V and J called. These copies leave out some clones; in studies compared against another copy, an unresolved V gene accounts for under half, and the cause of the remainder is not known. Clone size and V and J calls were adopted from that table, with D and trimming inferred from the DNA. This sample gives some 520,000 clones in total; roughly 89% of them show up just once. The ten most abundant clones make up roughly 0.9% of the sample.

The germline V gene gives CDR1 as SGHRS and CDR2 as YFSETQ. The CDR3 sequence holds 15 residues, the cysteine and phenylalanine included. Only the CDR3 part of the read is kept: 45 bases, read in frame from the first base. At the junction V is shortened by 4 bases and J by 1 base; bases outside the gene matches: 6. Recombination connected TRBV5-1 to TRBJ2-7, and TRBD1 matches 9 of the central bases. The sample consisted of peripheral blood. The TCR was taken from a man in his late teens or twenties with COVID-19, enrolled during active disease. The CDR3: CASSRGQGGSYEQYF. The DNA is as follows: TGCGCCAGCAGCAGGGGACAGGGAGGGTCCTACGAGCAGTACTTC.